A few counts support the clone carrying this TCR beta chain. Germline V gene sequence: CDR1 SGHRS, CDR2 YFSETQ. The CDR3 has 16 amino acids. V gave up 4 bases and J gave up 5 bases; unmatched junction bases: 5. This entry is derived from a study of identical twins. TCRdb re-analysed the 5' RACE reads in MiXCR, keeping a single row per CDR3 protein. The sample has 500,000 to 600,000 distinct CDR3 sequences; less than 25% are singletons. This sample also appeared in a second study, on T cells expressing NK-cell markers. As that report states: Several experiments added an anti-gamma-delta TCR antibody to sort only alpha-beta TCR T cells. Dominant NKG2C+ clonotypes accounted for roughly 1.0-7.5% of CD8+ T cells in six donors. The study found these clonotypes also leading the CD3+CD56-NKG2C+ fraction in a few donors. Clones of NKG2C+ T cells that had expanded were of unclear HCMV specificity.

The chain joins TRBV5-1 to TRBJ2-3, with 15 bases aligning to TRBD2. This clonotype originated in a woman aged 18-29 years in good health. The sequenced material came from CD4+ T cells sorted from blood. The CDR3 protein is CASSLGLAGGRDTQYF. The CDR3 DNA reads TGCGCCAGCAGCCTCGGACTAGCGGGAGGGCGAGATACGCAGTATTTT. The full variable domain, its missing parts supplied by reference TRBV5-1 and TRBJ2-3, is KAGVTQTPRYLIKTRGQQVTLSCSPISGHRSVSWYQQTPGQGLQFLFEYFSETQRNKGNFPGRFSGRQFSNSRSEMNVSTLELGDSALYLCASSLGLAGGRDTQYFGPGTRLTVL.